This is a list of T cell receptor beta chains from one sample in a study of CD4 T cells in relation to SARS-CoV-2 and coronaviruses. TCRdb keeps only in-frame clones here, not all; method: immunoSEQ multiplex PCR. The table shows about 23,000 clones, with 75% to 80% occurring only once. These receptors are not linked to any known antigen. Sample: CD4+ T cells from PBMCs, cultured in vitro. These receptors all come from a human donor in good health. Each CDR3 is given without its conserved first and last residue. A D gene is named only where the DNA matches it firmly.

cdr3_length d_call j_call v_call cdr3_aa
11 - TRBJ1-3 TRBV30 AWTGGGINTIY
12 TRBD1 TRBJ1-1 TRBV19 ASSPGQGNTEAF
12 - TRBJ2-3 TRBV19 ASSISDTTDTQY
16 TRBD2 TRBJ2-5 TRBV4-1 ASSQELAGVTVQETQY
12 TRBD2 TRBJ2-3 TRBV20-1 SASTSASTDTQY
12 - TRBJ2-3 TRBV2 ASRAGGIADTQY
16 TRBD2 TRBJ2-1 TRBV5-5 ASSFYPSGEWIGNEQF
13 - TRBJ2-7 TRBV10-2 ASSDPSGSPYEQY
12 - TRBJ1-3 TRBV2 ASSEEGSGNTIY
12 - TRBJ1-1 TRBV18 ASSSQTGNTEAF
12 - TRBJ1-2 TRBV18 ASSPPYGGDGYT
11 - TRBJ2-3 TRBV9 ASSFRYTDTQY
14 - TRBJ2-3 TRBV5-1 ASSLNGRKSTDTQY
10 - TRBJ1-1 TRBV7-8 ASSFPRTEAF
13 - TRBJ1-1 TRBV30 AWSPTIIRGTEAF
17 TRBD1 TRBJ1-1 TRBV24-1 ATSDLPAGQGALYTEAF
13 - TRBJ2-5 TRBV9 ASSVTGGGGETQY
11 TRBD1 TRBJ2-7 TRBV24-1 ATKGQGSDEQY
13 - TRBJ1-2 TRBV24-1 ATSSSGRDTPGYT
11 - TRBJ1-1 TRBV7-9 ASTGPMNTEAF
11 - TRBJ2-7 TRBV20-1 SASLGLPNEQY
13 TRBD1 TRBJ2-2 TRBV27 ASSLDRGNTGELF
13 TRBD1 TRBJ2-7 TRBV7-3 ASSSGQGAVHEQY
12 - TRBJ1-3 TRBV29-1 SVIRMGSGNTIY
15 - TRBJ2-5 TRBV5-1 ASSQSRITGPGETQY
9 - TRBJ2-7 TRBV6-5 ASSWGYEQY
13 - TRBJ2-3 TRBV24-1 ATSDSTRDVDTQY
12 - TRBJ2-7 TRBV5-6 ASSKPGVTYEQY
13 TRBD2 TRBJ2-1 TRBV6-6 ASRTGTRVYNEQF
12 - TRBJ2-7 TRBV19 ASKYPGRSYEQY
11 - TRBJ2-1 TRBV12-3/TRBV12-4 ASRGPHGNEQF
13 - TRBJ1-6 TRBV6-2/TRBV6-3 ASSRPGGEGSPLH
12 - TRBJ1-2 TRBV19 ASRILGPGDGYT
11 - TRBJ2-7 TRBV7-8 ASSPTLGGEQY
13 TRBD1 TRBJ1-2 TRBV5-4 ASSGGGQTYYGYT
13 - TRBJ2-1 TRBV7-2 ASSPRVDPYNEQF
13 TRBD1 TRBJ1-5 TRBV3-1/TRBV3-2 ASSPFQGAGQPQH
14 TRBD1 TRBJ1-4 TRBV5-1 ASSPGQGTTNEKLF
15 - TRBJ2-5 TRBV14 ASSQVLRAGVGETQY
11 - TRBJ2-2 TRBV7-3 ASSLIYTGELF
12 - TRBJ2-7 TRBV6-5 ASSQRPLTLEQY
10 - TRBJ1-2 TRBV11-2 ASSPNGDGYT
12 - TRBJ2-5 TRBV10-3 AISDSGPGETQY
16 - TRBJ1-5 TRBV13 ASSLAIRGANSNQPQH
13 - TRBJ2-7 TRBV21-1 ASIGRQGTSYEQY
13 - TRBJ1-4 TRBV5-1 ASSGKGRYNEKLF
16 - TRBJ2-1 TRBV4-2 ASSQALRATDSYNEQF
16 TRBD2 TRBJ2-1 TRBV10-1 ASSESLGLAGGTNEQF
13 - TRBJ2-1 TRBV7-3 ASSSLDKRTGPQF
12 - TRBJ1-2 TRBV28 ASSSVVSNYGYT
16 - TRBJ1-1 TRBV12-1 ASSYIDRGIGRNTEAF
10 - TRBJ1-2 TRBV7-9 ASSLLSYGYT
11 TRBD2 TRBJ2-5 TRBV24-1 ATNDGRGETQY
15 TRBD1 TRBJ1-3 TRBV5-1 ASSLEPTGSSGNTIY
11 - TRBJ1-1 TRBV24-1 ATSEGEDTEAF